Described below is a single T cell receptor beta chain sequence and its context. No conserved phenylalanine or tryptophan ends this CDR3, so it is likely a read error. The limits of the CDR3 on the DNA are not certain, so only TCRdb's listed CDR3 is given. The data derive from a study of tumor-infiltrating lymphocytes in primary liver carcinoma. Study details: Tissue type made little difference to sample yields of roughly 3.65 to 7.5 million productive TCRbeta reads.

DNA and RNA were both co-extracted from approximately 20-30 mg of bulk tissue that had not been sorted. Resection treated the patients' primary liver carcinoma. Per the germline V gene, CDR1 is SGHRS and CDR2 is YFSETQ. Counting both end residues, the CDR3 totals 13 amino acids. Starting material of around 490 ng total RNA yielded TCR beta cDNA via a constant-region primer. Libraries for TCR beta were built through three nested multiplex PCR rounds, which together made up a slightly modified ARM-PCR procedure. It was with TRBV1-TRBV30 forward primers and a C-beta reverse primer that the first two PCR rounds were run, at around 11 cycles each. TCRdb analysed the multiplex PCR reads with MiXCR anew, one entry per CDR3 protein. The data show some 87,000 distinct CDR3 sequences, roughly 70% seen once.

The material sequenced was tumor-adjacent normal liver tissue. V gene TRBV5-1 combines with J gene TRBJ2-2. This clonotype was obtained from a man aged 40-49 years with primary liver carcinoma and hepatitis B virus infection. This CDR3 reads CASSLTEAGELLL.